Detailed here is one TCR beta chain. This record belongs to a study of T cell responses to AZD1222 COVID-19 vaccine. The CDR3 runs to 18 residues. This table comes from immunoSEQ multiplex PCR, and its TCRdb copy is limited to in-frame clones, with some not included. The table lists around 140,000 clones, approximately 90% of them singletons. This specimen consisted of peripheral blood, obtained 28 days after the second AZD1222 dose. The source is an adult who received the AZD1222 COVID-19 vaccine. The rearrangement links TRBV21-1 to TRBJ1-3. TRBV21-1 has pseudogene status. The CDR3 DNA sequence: TGTGCCAGCAGCAAGACCGGGGTAACAAGTGGGTCTGGAAACACCATATATTTT. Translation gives CASSKTGVTSGSGNTIYF.